Each of the 3 T cell receptor beta chains below was sequenced from the same sample in a study of T cell repertoires in cytomegalovirus infection (dated by TCRdb to 2018 to 2020). These reads were obtained on an Illumina HiSeq 1500. TCRdb reanalyzed the raw reads on its own, using fastp at Q25 for trimming and MiXCR for clone calling, and kept in-frame beta chains. Rows are combined by CDR3 protein, so each entry shows the most common genes and DNA. Recorded for this sample are roughly 69,000 distinct CDR3 sequences; less than 30% of them occurred a single time. In total, the top ten clones hold roughly 65% of the sample. No antigen has been assigned to these receptors. Explained via the paper, the treatment or condition label denotes: in vitro stimulation with specific CMV peptide epitopes to enrich CMV-specific T cells. The material sequenced was CD8+ T cells from cultured PBMCs, taken from culture after CMV antigen stimulation. The receptors here all came from a human donor in good health (CMV status not recorded). Some clones in this sample may be carry-over from other donors' samples.

A few counts support this clonotype. DNA of the CDR3: TGTGCCACCAGTGACTGGACAGGGGGAGGCACTGAAGCTTTCTTT. Its translation is CATSDWTGGGTEAFF. The chain is built from TRBV24-1 and TRBJ1-1; 10 nucleotides align to TRBD1. The CDR3 length is 15 residues. V was pared by 4 bases and J by 4 bases, with 5 bases of the junction left unmatched. CDR1 KGHDR and CDR2 SFDVKD come from the germline V gene.

The V gene is TRBV27, the J gene TRBJ1-5; D is undetermined. Per germline, CDR1 MNHEY and CDR2 SMNVEV (reference sequence). Trimming took off 7 bases at V and 9 bases at J, with 19 bases between the two ends. CDR3 length: 14 residues. This chain's CDR3 is CASKSLIVDRPQHF. CDR3 DNA sequence: TGTGCCAGCAAATCCTTGATAGTGGATCGGCCCCAGCATTTT.

V usage is TRBV15 and J usage is TRBJ1-2, with D unresolved. The CDR3 is 13 residues long. The V gene's germline CDR1 is LNHNV and CDR2 YYDKDF (reference sequence). Trimming stripped 1 base from V and 7 bases from J, with 10 bases between. CDR3 sequence: CATSRGWRFGYTF. Here the CDR3 DNA reads TGTGCCACCAGCAGAGGATGGAGATTTGGCTACACCTTC.